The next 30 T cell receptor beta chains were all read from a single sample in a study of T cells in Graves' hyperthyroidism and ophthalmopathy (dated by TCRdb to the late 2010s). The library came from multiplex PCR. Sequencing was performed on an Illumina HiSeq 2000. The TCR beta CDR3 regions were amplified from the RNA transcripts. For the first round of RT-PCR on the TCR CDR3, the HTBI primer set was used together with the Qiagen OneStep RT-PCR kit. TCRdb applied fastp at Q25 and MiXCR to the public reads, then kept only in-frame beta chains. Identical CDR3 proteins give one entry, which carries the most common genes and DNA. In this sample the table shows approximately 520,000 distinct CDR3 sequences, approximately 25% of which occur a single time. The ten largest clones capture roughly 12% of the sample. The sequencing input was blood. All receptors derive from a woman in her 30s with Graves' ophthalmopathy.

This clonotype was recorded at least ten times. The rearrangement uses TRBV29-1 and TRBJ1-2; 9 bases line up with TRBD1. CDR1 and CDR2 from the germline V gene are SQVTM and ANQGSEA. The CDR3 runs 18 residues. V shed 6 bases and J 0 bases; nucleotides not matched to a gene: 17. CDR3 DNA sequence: TGCAGCGTAGAACACCGGGACAGGGACGGCTACTCTAACTATGGCTACACCTTC. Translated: CSVEHRDRDGYSNYGYTF.

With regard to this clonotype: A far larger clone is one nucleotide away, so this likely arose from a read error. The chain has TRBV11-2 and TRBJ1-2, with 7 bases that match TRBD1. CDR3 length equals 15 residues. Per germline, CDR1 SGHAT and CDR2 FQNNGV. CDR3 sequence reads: CACSPYRTGRDGYTF. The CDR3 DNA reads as TGTGCCTGCAGCCCCTACCGGACAGGCCGAGATGGCTACACCTTC.

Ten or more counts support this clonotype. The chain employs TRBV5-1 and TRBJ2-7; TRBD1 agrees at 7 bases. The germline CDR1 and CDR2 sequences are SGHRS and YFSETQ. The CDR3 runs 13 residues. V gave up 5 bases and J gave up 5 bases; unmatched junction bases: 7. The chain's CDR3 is CASSETGSHEQYF. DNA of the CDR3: TGCGCCAGCAGTGAGACAGGGTCCCACGAGCAGTACTTC.

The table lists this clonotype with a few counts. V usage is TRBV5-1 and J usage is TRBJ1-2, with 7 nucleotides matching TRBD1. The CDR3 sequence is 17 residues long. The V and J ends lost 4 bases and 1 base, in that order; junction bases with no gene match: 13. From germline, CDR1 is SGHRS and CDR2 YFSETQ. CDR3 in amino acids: CASSESGTDLLNYGYTF. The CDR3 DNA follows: TGCGCCAGCAGCGAATCCGGGACAGACTTACTTAACTATGGCTACACCTTC.

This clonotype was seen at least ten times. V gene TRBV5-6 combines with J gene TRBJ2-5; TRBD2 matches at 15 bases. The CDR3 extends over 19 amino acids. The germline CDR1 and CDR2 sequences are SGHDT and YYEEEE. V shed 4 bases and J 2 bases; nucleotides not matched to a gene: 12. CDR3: CASSRIRTSGGAAQETQYF. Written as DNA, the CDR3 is TGTGCCAGCAGCCGCATTCGGACTAGCGGGGGGGCCGCGCAAGAGACCCAGTACTTC.

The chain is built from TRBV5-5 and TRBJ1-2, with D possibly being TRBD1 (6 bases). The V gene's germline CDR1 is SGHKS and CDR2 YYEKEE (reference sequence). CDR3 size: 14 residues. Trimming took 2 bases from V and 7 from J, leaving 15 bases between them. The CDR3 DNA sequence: TGTGCCAGCAGCTTCCAGGGGTCCCAGGGTGGCTACACCTTC. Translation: CASSFQGSQGGYTF.

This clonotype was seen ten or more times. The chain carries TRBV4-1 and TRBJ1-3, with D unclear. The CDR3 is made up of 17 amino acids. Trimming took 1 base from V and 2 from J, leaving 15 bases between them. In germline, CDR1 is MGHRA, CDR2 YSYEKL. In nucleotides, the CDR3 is TGCGCCAGCAGCCAAGCTGTCCGGACCGGCACTGGAAACACCATATATTTT. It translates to CASSQAVRTGTGNTIYF.

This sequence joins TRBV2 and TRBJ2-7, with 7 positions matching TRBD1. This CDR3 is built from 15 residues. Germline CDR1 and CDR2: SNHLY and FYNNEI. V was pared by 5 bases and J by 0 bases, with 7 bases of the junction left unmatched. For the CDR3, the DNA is TGTGCCAGCAGTAATGACAGGGCGAGCTCCTACGAGCAGTACTTC. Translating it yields CASSNDRASSYEQYF.

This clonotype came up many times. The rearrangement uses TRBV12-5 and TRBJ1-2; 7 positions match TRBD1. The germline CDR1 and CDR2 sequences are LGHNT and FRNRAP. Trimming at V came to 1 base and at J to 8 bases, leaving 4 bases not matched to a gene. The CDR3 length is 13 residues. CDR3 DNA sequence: TGTGCTAGTGGTTTGGAGGGGGCGCGAGGCTACACCTTC. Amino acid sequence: CASGLEGARGYTF.

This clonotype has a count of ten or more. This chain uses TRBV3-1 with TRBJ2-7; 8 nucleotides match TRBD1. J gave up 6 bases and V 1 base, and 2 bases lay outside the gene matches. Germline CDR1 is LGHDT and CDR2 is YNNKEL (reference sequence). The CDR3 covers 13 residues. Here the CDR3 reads CASSQGDRSEQYF. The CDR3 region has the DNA TGTGCCAGCAGCCAAGGGGACAGGAGCGAGCAGTACTTC.

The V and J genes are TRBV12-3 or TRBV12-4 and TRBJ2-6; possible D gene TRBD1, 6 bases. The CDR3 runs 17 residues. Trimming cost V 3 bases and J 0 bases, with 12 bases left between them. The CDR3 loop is CASSFLTGASGANVLTF. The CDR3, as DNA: TGTGCCAGCAGTTTCTTGACAGGCGCCTCTGGGGCCAACGTCCTGACTTTC.

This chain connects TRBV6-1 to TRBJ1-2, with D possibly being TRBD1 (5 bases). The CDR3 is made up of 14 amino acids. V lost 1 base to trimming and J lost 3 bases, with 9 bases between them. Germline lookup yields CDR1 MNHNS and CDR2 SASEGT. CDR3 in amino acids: CASSEEGPDYGYTF. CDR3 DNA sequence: TGTGCCAGCAGTGAAGAGGGACCGGACTATGGCTACACCTTC.

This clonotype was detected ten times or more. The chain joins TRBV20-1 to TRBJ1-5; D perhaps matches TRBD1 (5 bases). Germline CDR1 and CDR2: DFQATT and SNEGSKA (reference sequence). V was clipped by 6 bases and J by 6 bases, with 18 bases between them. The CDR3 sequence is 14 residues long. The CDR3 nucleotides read TGCAGTGCCGGCAGCGGGGGGGGAGGTCAGCCCCAGCATTTT. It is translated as CSAGSGGGGQPQHF.

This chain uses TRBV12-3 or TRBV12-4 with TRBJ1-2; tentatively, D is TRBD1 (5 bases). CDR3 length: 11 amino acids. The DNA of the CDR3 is TGTGCGGTGCCGGGGGACTATGGCTACACCTTC. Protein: CAVPGDYGYTF.

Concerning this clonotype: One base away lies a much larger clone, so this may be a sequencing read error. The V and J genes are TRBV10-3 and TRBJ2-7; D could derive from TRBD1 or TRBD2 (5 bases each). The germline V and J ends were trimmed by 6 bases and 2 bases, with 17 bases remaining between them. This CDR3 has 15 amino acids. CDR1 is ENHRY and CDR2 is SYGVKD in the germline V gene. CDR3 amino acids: CAISPAGIGAYEQYF. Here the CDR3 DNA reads TGTGCCATCAGCCCGGCCGGGATAGGGGCCTACGAGCAGTACTTC.

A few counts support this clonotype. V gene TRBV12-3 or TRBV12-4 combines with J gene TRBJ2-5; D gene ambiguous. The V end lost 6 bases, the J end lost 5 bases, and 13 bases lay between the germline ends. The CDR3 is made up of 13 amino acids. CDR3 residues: CASRGPMGETQYF. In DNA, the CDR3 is TGTGCCAGCAGAGGACCCATGGGGGAGACCCAGTACTTC.

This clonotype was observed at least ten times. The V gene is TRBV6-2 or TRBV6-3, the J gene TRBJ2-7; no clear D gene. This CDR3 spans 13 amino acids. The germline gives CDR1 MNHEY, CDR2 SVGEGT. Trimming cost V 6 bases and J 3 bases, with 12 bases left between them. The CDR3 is CASSDANSYEQYF. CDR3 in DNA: TGTGCCAGCAGCGACGCTAACAGCTACGAGCAGTACTTC.

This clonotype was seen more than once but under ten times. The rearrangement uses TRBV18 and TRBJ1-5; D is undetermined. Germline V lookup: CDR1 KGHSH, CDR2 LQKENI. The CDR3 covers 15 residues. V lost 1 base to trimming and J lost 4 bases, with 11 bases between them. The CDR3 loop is CASSPLGRDNQPQHF. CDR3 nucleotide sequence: TGTGCCAGCTCACCACTCGGACGGGATAATCAGCCCCAGCATTTT.

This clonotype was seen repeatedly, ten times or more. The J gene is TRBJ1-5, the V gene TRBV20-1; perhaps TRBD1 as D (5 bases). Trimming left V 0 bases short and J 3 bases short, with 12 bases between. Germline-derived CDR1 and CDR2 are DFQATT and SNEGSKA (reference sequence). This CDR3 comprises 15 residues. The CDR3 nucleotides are TGCAGTGCTAGAGAATTCTCAGGGAACAATCAGCCCCAGCATTTT. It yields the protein CSAREFSGNNQPQHF.

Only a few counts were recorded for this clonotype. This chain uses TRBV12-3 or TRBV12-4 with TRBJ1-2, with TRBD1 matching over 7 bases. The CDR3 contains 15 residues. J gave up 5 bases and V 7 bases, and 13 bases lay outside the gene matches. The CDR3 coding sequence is TGTGCCAGCACCAACTCCTACGACAGGGCTTATGGCTACACCTTC. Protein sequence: CASTNSYDRAYGYTF.

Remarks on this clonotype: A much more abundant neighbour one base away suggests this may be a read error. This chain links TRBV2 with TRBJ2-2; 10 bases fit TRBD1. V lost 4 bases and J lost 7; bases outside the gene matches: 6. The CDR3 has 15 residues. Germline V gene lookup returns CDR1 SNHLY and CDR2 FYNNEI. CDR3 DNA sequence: TGTGCCAGCAGTGGGACAGGGGGTTTCATCGGGGAGCTGTTTTTT. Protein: CASSGTGGFIGELFF.

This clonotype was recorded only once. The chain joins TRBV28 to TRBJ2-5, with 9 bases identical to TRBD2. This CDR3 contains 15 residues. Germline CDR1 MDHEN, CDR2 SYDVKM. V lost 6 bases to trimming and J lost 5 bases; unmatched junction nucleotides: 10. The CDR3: CASRLRTSDKETQYF. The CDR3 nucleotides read TGTGCCAGCAGACTTCGGACTAGCGATAAGGAGACCCAGTACTTC.

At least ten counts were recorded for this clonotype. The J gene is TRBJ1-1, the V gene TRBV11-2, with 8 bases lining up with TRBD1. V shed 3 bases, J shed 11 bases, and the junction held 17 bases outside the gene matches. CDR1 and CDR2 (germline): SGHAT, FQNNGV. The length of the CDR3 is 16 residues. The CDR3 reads CASSFGATTGDFSAFF. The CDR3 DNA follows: TGTGCCAGCAGCTTCGGCGCGACGACAGGGGACTTCTCGGCTTTCTTT.

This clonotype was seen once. CDR3 DNA sequence: TGCGCCAGCAGCGCACTAGGGGACGGCTACACCTTC. Its translation is CASSALGDGYTF. The chain uses TRBV5-1 and TRBJ1-2; a possible D gene is TRBD1 (5 bases). Trimming stripped 4 bases from V and 8 bases from J, with 12 bases between. The germline V gene has CDR1 SGHRS and CDR2 YFSETQ. The CDR3 loop spans 12 amino acids.

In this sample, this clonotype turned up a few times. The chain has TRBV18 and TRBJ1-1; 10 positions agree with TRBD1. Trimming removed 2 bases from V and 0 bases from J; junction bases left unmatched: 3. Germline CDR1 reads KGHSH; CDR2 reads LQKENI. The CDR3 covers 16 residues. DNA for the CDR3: TGTGCCAGCTCACCAGGGACAGGGGCCCTGAACACTGAAGCTTTCTTT. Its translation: CASSPGTGALNTEAFF.

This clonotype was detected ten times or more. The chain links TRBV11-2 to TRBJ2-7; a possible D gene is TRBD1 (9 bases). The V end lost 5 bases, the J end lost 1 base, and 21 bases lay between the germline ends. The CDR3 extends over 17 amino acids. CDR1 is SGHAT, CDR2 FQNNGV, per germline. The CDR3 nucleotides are TGTGCCAGCAGCCCTCGGGGGGGGACAGGGTTTTCCTACGAGCAGTACTTC. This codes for CASSPRGGTGFSYEQYF.

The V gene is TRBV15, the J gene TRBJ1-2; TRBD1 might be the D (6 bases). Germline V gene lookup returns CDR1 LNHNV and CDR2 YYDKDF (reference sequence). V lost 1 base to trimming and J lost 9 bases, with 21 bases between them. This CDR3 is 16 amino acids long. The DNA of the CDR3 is TGTGCCACCAGCAGAGGAAGGGGACAAGGAATTCTTAGCTACACCTTC. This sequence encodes CATSRGRGQGILSYTF.

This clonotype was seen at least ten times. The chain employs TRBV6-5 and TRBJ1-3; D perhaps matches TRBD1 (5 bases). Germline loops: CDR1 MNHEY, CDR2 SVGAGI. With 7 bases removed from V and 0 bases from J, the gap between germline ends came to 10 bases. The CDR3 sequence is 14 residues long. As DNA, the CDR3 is TGTGCCAGCAATTCCGGGACCTCTGGAAACACCATATATTTT. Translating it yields CASNSGTSGNTIYF.

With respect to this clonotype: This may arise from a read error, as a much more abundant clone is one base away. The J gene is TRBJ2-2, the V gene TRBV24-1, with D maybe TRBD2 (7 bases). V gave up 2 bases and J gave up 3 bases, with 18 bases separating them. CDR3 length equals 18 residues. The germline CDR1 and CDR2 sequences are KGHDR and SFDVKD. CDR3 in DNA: TGTGCCACCAGTGATTCCCTAGGGGGGGGGTCGTACACCGGGGAGCTGTTTTTT. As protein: CATSDSLGGGSYTGELFF.

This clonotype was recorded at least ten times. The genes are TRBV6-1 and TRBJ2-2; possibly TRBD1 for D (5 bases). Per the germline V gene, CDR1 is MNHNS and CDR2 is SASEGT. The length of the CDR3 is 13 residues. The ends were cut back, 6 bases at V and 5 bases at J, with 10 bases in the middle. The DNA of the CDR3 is TGTGCCAGCAGGAAAACAGGAACCGGGGAGCTGTTTTTT. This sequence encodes CASRKTGTGELFF.